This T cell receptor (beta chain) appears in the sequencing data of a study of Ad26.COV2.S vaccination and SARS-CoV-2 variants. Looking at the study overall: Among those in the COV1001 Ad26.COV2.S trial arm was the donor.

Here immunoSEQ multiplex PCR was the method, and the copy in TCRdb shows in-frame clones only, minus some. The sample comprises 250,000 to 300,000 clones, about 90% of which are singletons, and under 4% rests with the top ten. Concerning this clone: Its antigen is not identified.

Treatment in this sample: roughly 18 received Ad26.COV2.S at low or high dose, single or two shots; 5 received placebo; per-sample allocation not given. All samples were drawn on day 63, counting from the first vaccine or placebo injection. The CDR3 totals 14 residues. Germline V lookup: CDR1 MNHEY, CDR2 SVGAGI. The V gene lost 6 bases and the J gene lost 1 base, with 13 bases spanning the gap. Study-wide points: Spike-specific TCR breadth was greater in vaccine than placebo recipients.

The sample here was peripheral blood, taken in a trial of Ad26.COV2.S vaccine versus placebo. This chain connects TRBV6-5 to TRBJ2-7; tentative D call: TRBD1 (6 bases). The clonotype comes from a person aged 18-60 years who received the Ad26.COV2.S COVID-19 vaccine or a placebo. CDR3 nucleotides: TGTGCCAGCAGCTACAGGGTAGGGTCCTACGAGCAGTACTTC. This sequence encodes CASSYRVGSYEQYF.